A selection of T cell receptor beta chains follows, all from one sample in a study of T-cell reconstitution after alpha-beta-depleted transplantation in children. MiXCR was run by TCRdb on the PCR reads, yielding one entry per CDR3 protein. The sample consists of 200,000 to 300,000 distinct CDR3 sequences, around 12% of them appearing once. The source was PBMCs from the stem cell graft donor, collected from the stem cell graft. The receptors were gathered from a human donor who donated a stem cell graft to a child with acute lymphoblastic leukemia. Both conserved end residues are part of each CDR3. Fields, in order: V gene, J gene, D gene, clone size, CDR3 protein, CDR3 DNA. A D gene is named only where the DNA matches it firmly. Clone size is not always given. Where it is, it says once, few, many or a class for expanded clones.

v_gene: TRBV9
j_gene: TRBJ1-1
d_gene: -
abundance: many
CDR3aa: CASSVGGVPMNTEAFF
CDR3nt: TGTGCCAGCAGCGTGGGCGGAGTACCCATGAACACTGAAGCTTTCTTT

v_gene: TRBV6-1
j_gene: TRBJ1-6
d_gene: -
abundance: many
CDR3aa: CASSKDIGWDSPLHF
CDR3nt: TGTGCCAGCAGTAAGGACATTGGGTGGGATTCACCCCTCCACTTT

v_gene: TRBV4-3
j_gene: TRBJ2-1
d_gene: TRBD2
abundance: -
CDR3aa: CASSQDNGRRHNEQFF
CDR3nt: TGCGCCAGCAGCCAAGATAACGGGAGGAGGCACAATGAGCAGTTCTTC

v_gene: TRBV30
j_gene: TRBJ1-2
d_gene: -
abundance: -
CDR3aa: CAWRKRRIGDGYTF
CDR3nt: TGTGCCTGGAGGAAGAGACGGATAGGGGATGGCTACACCTTC

v_gene: TRBV4-3
j_gene: TRBJ2-2
d_gene: -
abundance: many
CDR3aa: CASSQNRRELFF
CDR3nt: TGCGCCAGCAGCCAAAACCGGAGGGAGCTGTTTTTT

v_gene: TRBV6-1
j_gene: TRBJ1-3
d_gene: -
abundance: many
CDR3aa: CASSPGSRGNTIYF
CDR3nt: TGTGCCAGCAGCCCTGGGAGCAGGGGTAACACCATATATTTT

v_gene: TRBV20-1
j_gene: TRBJ1-5
d_gene: -
abundance: -
CDR3aa: CSAVVLNQPQHF
CDR3nt: TGCAGTGCAGTGGTTCTCAATCAGCCCCAGCATTTT

v_gene: TRBV12-3/TRBV12-4
j_gene: TRBJ2-7
d_gene: -
abundance: many
CDR3aa: CASRTRFEQYF
CDR3nt: TGTGCCAGCAGGACTCGTTTCGAGCAGTACTTC

v_gene: TRBV20-1
j_gene: TRBJ2-3
d_gene: -
abundance: many
CDR3aa: CSARVLTDTQYF
CDR3nt: TGCAGTGCTAGAGTCCTGACAGATACGCAGTATTTT

v_gene: TRBV6-5
j_gene: TRBJ1-1
d_gene: -
abundance: many
CDR3aa: CASHLGPTEAFF
CDR3nt: TGTGCCAGCCATCTCGGCCCCACTGAAGCTTTCTTT

v_gene: TRBV12-3/TRBV12-4
j_gene: TRBJ1-5
d_gene: TRBD1
abundance: many
CDR3aa: CASSLHGTGVGGIKPQHF
CDR3nt: TGTGCCTCCAGTTTACATGGGACAGGGGTTGGGGGAATTAAACCCCAGCATTTT

v_gene: TRBV5-6
j_gene: TRBJ2-1
d_gene: TRBD2
abundance: many
CDR3aa: CASSLGGGRSNNEQFF
CDR3nt: TGTGCCAGCAGCTTGGGGGGCGGGAGAAGTAACAATGAGCAGTTCTTC

v_gene: TRBV20-1
j_gene: TRBJ2-1
d_gene: TRBD2
abundance: -
CDR3aa: CCAIRLAGVHYNEQFF
CDR3nt: TGCTGTGCTATCCGACTAGCGGGAGTTCACTACAATGAGCAGTTCTTC

v_gene: TRBV11-2
j_gene: TRBJ2-2
d_gene: TRBD2
abundance: -
CDR3aa: CASSLEGGIPGELFF
CDR3nt: TGTGCCAGCAGCTTAGAGGGAGGGATCCCCGGGGAGCTGTTTTTT

v_gene: TRBV4-2
j_gene: TRBJ2-5
d_gene: -
abundance: -
CDR3aa: CASSQEARGETQYF
CDR3nt: TGTGCCAGCAGCCAAGAAGCTAGGGGGGAGACCCAGTACTTC

v_gene: TRBV19
j_gene: TRBJ2-1
d_gene: TRBD1
abundance: -
CDR3aa: CASSIGTGSCNEQFF
CDR3nt: TGTGCCAGTAGTATAGGGACAGGGTCCTGCAATGAGCAGTTCTTC

v_gene: TRBV7-2
j_gene: TRBJ2-1
d_gene: -
abundance: few
CDR3aa: CASSLFGGARNEQFF
CDR3nt: TGTGCCAGCAGCTTATTTGGGGGAGCGCGCAATGAGCAGTTCTTC

v_gene: TRBV28
j_gene: TRBJ2-7
d_gene: TRBD1
abundance: many
CDR3aa: CASSSWTGSHEQYF
CDR3nt: TGTGCCAGCAGTTCCTGGACAGGGAGCCACGAGCAGTACTTC

v_gene: TRBV6-1
j_gene: TRBJ1-1
d_gene: -
abundance: many
CDR3aa: CASSEDRRAEAFF
CDR3nt: TGTGCCAGCAGTGAAGATCGAAGGGCCGAAGCTTTCTTT

v_gene: TRBV28
j_gene: TRBJ1-3
d_gene: -
abundance: many
CDR3aa: CASSRVPAYGVDSGNTIYF
CDR3nt: TGTGCCAGCAGTCGAGTCCCCGCTTATGGGGTCGACTCTGGAAACACCATATATTTT

v_gene: TRBV6-5
j_gene: TRBJ2-7
d_gene: -
abundance: many
CDR3aa: CASSYSKGGEQYF
CDR3nt: TGTGCCAGCAGTTACTCGAAGGGGGGGGAGCAGTACTTC

v_gene: TRBV5-6
j_gene: TRBJ2-2
d_gene: TRBD1
abundance: many
CDR3aa: CASSPVGQANTGELFF
CDR3nt: TGTGCCAGCAGCCCAGTAGGACAGGCGAACACCGGGGAGCTGTTTTTT

v_gene: TRBV3-1
j_gene: TRBJ2-7
d_gene: TRBD2
abundance: many
CDR3aa: CASSETSGYEQYF
CDR3nt: TGTGCCAGCAGCGAAACTAGCGGCTACGAGCAGTACTTC

v_gene: TRBV20-1
j_gene: TRBJ2-5
d_gene: TRBD2
abundance: many
CDR3aa: CSARGTSGETQYF
CDR3nt: TGCAGTGCAAGAGGGACTAGCGGAGAGACCCAGTACTTC

v_gene: TRBV20-1
j_gene: TRBJ2-1
d_gene: TRBD2
abundance: few
CDR3aa: CSAWPGTSPTDEQFF
CDR3nt: TGCAGTGCTTGGCCCGGGACTAGCCCTACAGATGAGCAGTTCTTC

v_gene: TRBV4-3
j_gene: TRBJ2-5
d_gene: -
abundance: many
CDR3aa: CASSQDASAYQETQYF
CDR3nt: TGCGCCAGCAGCCAAGATGCGTCCGCGTACCAAGAGACCCAGTACTTC

v_gene: TRBV15
j_gene: TRBJ1-3
d_gene: -
abundance: many
CDR3aa: CATSRDMAGRSGNTIYF
CDR3nt: TGTGCCACCAGCAGAGATATGGCAGGGCGGTCTGGAAACACCATATATTTT

v_gene: TRBV3-1
j_gene: TRBJ2-5
d_gene: TRBD2
abundance: many
CDR3aa: CASSPRFSGEETQYF
CDR3nt: TGTGCCAGCAGCCCCCGATTTAGCGGGGAAGAGACCCAGTACTTC

v_gene: TRBV6-2/TRBV6-3
j_gene: TRBJ1-5
d_gene: -
abundance: many
CDR3aa: CASSQTSNQPQHF
CDR3nt: TGTGCCAGCAGCCAAACTAGCAATCAGCCCCAGCATTTT

v_gene: TRBV20-1
j_gene: TRBJ2-7
d_gene: -
abundance: many
CDR3aa: CSASFPEGRDEQYF
CDR3nt: TGCAGTGCGAGTTTTCCGGAGGGCCGGGACGAGCAGTACTTC

v_gene: TRBV20-1
j_gene: TRBJ2-5
d_gene: -
abundance: -
CDR3aa: CSAKGPGSQETQYF
CDR3nt: TGCAGTGCTAAGGGGCCAGGGAGCCAAGAGACCCAGTACTTC

v_gene: TRBV9
j_gene: TRBJ2-1
d_gene: -
abundance: many
CDR3aa: CASSVSGSGYNEQFF
CDR3nt: TGTGCCAGCAGCGTATCCGGAAGCGGCTACAATGAGCAGTTCTTC

v_gene: TRBV19
j_gene: TRBJ2-7
d_gene: -
abundance: few
CDR3aa: CASSIQQGYEQYF
CDR3nt: TGTGCCAGTAGTATCCAACAGGGCTACGAGCAGTACTTC

v_gene: TRBV6-1
j_gene: TRBJ2-3
d_gene: TRBD2
abundance: many
CDR3aa: CASRGLASDTQYF
CDR3nt: TGTGCCAGCAGGGGACTAGCCTCAGATACGCAGTATTTT

v_gene: TRBV5-5
j_gene: TRBJ1-6
d_gene: -
abundance: many
CDR3aa: CASSLYTVYNSPLHF
CDR3nt: TGTGCCAGCAGCTTGTACACGGTCTATAATTCACCCCTCCACTTT

v_gene: TRBV20-1
j_gene: TRBJ1-5
d_gene: TRBD1
abundance: few
CDR3aa: CSARKPIRDRGRRNQPQHF
CDR3nt: TGCAGTGCTAGAAAGCCCATTCGGGACAGGGGGCGTCGGAATCAGCCCCAGCATTTT

v_gene: TRBV27
j_gene: TRBJ2-3
d_gene: -
abundance: many
CDR3aa: CASSSTTKDTQYF
CDR3nt: TGTGCCAGCAGTTCAACCACGAAGGATACGCAGTATTTT

v_gene: TRBV20-1
j_gene: TRBJ2-7
d_gene: TRBD1
abundance: many
CDR3aa: CSAEWDSSYEQYF
CDR3nt: TGCAGTGCCGAATGGGACAGCTCCTACGAGCAGTACTTC

v_gene: TRBV20-1
j_gene: TRBJ2-5
d_gene: -
abundance: many
CDR3aa: CSARDGRSLQETQYF
CDR3nt: TGCAGTGCTAGAGATGGGCGGTCCCTTCAAGAGACCCAGTACTTC

v_gene: TRBV27
j_gene: TRBJ2-3
d_gene: TRBD1
abundance: many
CDR3aa: CASSSGTGIDTQYF
CDR3nt: TGTGCCAGCAGTTCCGGGACAGGGATAGATACGCAGTATTTT

v_gene: TRBV29-1
j_gene: TRBJ2-1
d_gene: TRBD2
abundance: many
CDR3aa: CSVEFGTIYNEQFF
CDR3nt: TGCAGCGTTGAATTTGGGACTATATACAATGAGCAGTTCTTC